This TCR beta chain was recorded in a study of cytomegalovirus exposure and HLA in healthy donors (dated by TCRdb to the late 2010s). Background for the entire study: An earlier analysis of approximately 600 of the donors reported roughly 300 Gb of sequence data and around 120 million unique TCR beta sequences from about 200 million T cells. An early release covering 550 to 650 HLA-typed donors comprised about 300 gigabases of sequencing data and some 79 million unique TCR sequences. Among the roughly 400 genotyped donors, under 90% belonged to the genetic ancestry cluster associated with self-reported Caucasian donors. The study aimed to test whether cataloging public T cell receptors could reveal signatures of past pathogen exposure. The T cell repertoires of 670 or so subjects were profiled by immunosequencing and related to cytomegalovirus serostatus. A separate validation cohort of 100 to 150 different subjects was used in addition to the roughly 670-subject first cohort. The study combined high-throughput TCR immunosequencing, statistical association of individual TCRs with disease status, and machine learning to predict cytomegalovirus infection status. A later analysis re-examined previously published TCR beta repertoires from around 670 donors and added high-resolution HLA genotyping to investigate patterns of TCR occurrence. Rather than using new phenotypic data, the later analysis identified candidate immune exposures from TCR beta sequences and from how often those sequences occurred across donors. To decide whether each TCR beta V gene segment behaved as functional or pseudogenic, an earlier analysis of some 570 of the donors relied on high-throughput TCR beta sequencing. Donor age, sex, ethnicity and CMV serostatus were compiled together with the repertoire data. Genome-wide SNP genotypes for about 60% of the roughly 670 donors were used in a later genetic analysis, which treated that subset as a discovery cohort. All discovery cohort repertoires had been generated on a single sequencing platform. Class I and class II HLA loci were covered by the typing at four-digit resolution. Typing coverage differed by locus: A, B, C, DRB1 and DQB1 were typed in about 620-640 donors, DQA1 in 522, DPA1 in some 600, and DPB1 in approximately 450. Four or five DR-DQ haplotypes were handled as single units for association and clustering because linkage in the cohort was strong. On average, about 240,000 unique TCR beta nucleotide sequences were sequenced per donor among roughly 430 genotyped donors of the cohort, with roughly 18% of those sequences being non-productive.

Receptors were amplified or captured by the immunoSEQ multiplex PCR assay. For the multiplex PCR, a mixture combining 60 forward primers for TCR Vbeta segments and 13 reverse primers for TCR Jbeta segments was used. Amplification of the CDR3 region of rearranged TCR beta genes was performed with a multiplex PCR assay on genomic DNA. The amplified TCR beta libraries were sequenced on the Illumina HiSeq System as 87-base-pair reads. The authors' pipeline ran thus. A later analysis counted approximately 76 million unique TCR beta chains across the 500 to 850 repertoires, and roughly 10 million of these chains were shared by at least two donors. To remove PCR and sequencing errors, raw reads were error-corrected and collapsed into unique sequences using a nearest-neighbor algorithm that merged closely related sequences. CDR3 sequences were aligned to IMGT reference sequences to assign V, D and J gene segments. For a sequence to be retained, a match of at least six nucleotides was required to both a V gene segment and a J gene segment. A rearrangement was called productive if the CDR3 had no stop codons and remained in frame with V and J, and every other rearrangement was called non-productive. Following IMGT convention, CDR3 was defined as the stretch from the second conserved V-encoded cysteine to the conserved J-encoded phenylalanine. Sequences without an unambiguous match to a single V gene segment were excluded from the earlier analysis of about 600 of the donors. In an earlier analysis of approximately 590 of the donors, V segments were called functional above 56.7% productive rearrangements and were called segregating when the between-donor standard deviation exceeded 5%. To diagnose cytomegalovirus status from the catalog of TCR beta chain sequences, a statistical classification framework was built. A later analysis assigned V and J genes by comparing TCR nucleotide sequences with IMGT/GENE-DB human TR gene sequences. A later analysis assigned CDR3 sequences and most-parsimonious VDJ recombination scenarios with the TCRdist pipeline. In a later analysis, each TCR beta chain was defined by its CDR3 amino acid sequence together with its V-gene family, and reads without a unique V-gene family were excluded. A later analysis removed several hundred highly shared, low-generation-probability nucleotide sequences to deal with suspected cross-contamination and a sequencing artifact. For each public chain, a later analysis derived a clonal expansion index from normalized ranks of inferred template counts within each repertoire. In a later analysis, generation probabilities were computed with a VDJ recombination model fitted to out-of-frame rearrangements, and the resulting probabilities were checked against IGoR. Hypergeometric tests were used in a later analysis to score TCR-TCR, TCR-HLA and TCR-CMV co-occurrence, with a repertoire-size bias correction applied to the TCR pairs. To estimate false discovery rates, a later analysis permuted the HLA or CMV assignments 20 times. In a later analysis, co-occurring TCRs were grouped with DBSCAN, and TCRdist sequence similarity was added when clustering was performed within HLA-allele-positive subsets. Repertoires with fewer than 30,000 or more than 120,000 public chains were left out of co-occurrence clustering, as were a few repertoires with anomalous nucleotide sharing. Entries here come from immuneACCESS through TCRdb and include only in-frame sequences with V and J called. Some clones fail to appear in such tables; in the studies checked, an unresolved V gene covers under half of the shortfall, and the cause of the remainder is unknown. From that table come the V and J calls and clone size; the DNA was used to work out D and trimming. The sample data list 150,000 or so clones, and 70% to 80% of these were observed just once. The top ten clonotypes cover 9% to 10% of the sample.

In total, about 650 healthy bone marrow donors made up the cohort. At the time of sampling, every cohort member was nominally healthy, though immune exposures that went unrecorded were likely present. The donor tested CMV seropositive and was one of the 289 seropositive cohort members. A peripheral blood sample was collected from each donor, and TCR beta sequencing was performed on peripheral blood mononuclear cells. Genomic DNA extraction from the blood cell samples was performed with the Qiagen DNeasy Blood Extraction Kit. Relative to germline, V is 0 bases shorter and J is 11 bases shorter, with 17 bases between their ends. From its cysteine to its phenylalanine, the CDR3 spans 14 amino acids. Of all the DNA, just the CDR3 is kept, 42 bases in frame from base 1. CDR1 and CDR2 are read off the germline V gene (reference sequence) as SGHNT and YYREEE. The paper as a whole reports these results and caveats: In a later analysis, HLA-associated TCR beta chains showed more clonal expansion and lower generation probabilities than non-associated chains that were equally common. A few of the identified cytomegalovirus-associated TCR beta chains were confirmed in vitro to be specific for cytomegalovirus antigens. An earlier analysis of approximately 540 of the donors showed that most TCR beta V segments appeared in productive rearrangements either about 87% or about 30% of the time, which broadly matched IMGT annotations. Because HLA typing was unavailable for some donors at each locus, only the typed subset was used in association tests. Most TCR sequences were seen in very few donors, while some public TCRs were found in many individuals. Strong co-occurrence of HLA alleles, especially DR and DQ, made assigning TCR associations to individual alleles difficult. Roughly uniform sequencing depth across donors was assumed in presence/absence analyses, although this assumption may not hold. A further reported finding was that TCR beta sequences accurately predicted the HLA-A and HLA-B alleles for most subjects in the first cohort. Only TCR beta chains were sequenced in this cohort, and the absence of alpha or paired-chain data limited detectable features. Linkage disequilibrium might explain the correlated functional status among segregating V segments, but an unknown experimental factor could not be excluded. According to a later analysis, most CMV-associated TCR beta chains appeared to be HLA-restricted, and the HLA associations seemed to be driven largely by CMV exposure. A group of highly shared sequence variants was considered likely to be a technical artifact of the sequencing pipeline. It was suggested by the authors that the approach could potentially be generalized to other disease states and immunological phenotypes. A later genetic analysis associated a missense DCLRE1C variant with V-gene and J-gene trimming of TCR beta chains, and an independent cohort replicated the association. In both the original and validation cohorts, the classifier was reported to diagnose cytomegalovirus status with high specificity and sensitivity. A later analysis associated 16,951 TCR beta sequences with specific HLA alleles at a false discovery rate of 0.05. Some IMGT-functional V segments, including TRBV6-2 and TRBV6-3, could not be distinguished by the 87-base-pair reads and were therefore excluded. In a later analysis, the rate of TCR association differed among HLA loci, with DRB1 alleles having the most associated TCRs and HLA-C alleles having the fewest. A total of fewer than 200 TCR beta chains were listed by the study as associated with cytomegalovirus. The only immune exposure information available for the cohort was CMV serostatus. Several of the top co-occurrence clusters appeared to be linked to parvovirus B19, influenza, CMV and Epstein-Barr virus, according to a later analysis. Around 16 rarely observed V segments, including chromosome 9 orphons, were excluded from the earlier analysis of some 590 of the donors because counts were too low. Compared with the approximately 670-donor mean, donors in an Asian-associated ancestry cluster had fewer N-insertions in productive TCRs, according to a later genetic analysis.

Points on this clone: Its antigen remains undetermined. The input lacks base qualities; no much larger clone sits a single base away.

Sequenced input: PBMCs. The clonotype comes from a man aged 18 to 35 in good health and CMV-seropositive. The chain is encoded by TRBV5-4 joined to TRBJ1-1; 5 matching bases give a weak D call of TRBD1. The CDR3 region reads CASSLDQGPGRAFF. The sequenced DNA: TGTGCCAGCAGCTTGGATCAGGGCCCTGGGCGGGCTTTCTTT.